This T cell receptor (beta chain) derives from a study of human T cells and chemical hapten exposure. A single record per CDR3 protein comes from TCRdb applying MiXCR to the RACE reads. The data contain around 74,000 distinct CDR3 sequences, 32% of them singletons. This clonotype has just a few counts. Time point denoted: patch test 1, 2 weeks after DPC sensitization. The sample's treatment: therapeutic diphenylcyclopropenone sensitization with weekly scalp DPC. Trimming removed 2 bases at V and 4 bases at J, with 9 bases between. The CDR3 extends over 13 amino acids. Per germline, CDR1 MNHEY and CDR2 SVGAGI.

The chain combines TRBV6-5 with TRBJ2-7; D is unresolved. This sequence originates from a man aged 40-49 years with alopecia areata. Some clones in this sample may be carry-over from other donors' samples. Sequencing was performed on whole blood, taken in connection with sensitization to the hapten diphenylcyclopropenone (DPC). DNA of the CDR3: TGTGCCAGCAGTTACGACAAGATGTACGAGCAGTACTTC. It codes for CASSYDKMYEQYF.